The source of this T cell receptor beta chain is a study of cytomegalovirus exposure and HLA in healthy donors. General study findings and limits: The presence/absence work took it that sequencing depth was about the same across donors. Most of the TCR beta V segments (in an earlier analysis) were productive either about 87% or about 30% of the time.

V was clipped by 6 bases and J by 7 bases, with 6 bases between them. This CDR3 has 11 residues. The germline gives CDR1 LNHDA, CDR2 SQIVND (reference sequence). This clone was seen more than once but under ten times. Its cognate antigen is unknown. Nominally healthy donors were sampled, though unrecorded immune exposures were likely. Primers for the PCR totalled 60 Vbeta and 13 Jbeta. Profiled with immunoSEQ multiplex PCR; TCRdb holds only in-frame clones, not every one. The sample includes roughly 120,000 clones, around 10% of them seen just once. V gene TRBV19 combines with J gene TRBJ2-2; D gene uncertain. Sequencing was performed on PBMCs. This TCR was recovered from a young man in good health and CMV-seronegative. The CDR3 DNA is TGTGCCAGTAGCGGTCGCGGGGAGCTGTTTTTT. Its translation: CASSGRGELFF.